The entry that follows covers one TCR beta chain sequence. The CDR3 covers 14 residues. CDR1 MNHNY and CDR2 SVGAGI come from the germline V gene (reference sequence). Trimming removed 6 bases from V and 5 bases from J; junction bases left unmatched: 9. The data were taken from a study of shared clonotypes between healthy human individuals. Every one of the donors was a Caucasian adult that lived in Nashville, Tennessee. Unsorted PBMC DNA was run through sequencing on ten immunoSEQ deep assay plates. Authors' analysis steps: Filtering was not the same, since immunoSEQ gave junction-only sequences without quality scores. TCRdb's copy holds only in-frame clones and misses some; the assay was immunoSEQ multiplex PCR. V, J and clone size derive from that table, while D and trimming were established from the DNA sequence. The data contain around 530,000 clones, around 81% of them singletons.

V is TRBV6-6 and J is TRBJ1-1, with TRBD1 identical over 7 bases. The sequence was obtained from a woman between 35 and 50 years old in good health. Some clones in this sample may be carry-over from other donors' samples. The sequenced sample was PBMCs. This chain's CDR3 is CASRQHDRATEAFF. CDR3 nucleotide sequence: TGTGCCAGCAGACAACACGACAGGGCGACTGAAGCTTTCTTT.